The next 16 T cell receptor beta chains were all read from a single sample in a study of blood T cell repertoires in COVID-19. Method: immunoSEQ multiplex PCR; TCRdb's copy keeps in-frame clones and lacks some. Of 120,000 to 150,000 clones in the sample, about 80% were seen once. Material: peripheral blood. These receptors came from a human donor in a cohort sampled during active COVID-19.

CDR3 bases: TGTGCCAGCAGCTTAGGAGGTAGCGGGGCCGGGGAGCTGTTTTTT. It is translated as CASSLGGSGAGELFF. V gene TRBV7-6 combines with J gene TRBJ2-2, with TRBD2 matching 8 bases. The CDR3 contains 15 residues. Losses at the gene ends were 1 base for V and 6 bases for J; bases not matched to a gene: 4. CDR1 and CDR2 from the germline V gene are SGHVS and FNYEAQ.

This sequence joins TRBV6-5 and TRBJ2-1; 8 nucleotides align to TRBD2. Germline V gene sequence: CDR1 MNHEY, CDR2 SVGAGI. This CDR3 has 15 amino acids. J lost 6 bases, V lost 4 bases, and 8 bases had no gene match. Here the CDR3 DNA reads TGTGCCAGCAGTTTGACCGGGACTAGGGTCAATGAGCAGTTCTTC. Translated, it gives CASSLTGTRVNEQFF.

The V call is TRBV18, the J call TRBJ1-4; D gene ambiguous. CDR1 is KGHSH and CDR2 is LQKENI in the germline V gene. The germline V and J ends were trimmed by 6 bases and 5 bases, with 16 bases remaining between them. The CDR3 consists of 15 residues. The CDR3 loop is CASSKVDEGNEKLFF. The CDR3 DNA reads TGTGCCAGCTCTAAAGTCGATGAGGGAAATGAAAAACTGTTTTTT.

V usage is TRBV21-1 and J usage is TRBJ1-5; TRBD1, the table's D call, lacks a check against the DNA. TRBV21-1 is assigned pseudogene status. This CDR3 is built from 16 residues. The CDR3 loop reads CASSKAPGAGNQPQHF. CDR3 in DNA: TGTGCCAGCAGCAAAGCCCCAGGGGCGGGCAATCAGCCCCAGCATTTT.

This chain joins TRBV11-3 and TRBJ1-1; D gene ambiguous. Germline V gives CDR1 SGHNT, CDR2 YENEEA. The V end lost 2 bases, the J end lost 4 bases, and 8 bases lay between the germline ends. This CDR3 has 13 residues. CDR3 coding DNA: TGTGCCAGCAGCTTACACCGGGGCACTGAAGCTTTCTTT. Amino acid sequence: CASSLHRGTEAFF.

This chain links TRBV27 with TRBJ2-7, with TRBD1 matching 10 bases. From germline, CDR1 is MNHEY and CDR2 SMNVEV (reference sequence). J gave up 1 base and V 5 bases, and 8 bases lay outside the gene matches. CDR3 length: 16 residues. CDR3 bases: TGTGCCAGCAGTAAGAGACAGGGGGCCGGGTCCTACGAGCAGTACTTC. Its protein is CASSKRQGAGSYEQYF.

The chain uses TRBV24-1 and TRBJ1-2; possibly TRBD1 for D (5 bases). CDR3 size: 16 residues. The ends were cut back, 2 bases at V and 0 bases at J, with 12 bases in the middle. Germline V gene sequence: CDR1 KGHDR, CDR2 SFDVKD. DNA for the CDR3: TGTGCCACCAGTGATTCACCGGGGACTACTAACTATGGCTACACCTTC. Residues: CATSDSPGTTNYGYTF.

The J gene is TRBJ2-7, the V gene TRBV15; weak D call: TRBD1 (6 bases). Germline assignment: CDR1 LNHNV and CDR2 YYDKDF (reference sequence). The CDR3 is made up of 14 amino acids. The CDR3: CANPDSPASYEQYF. CDR3 nucleotides: TGTGCGAATCCGGACAGCCCTGCCTCCTACGAGCAGTACTTC.

The CDR3 DNA sequence: TGTGCAGTGAGTACAGGCGAAACCGGGGAGCTGTTTTTT. Residues: CAVSTGETGELFF. This rearrangement joins TRBV30 to TRBJ2-2; maybe TRBD1 (5 bases). The CDR3 covers 13 residues. Per the germline V gene, CDR1 is GTSNPN and CDR2 is SVGIG (reference sequence).

The V call is TRBV6-1, the J call TRBJ1-1; the D gene is possibly TRBD1 (5 bases). The CDR3 is 13 residues long. Trimming removed 1 base from V and 8 bases from J, with 11 bases in between. Germline V gene lookup returns CDR1 MNHNS and CDR2 SASEGT. The CDR3 DNA follows: TGTGCCAGCAGTGAAGTCGACAGTAGAGAAGCTTTCTTT. It specifies CASSEVDSREAFF.

The chain combines TRBV6-1 with TRBJ1-1; the D is unclear. Per the germline V gene, CDR1 is MNHNS and CDR2 is SASEGT. V lost 1 base and J 2 bases, leaving 11 bases between the germline ends. This CDR3 has 15 residues. Here the CDR3 reads CASSEVVNLNTEAFF. The CDR3 nucleotides are TGTGCCAGCAGTGAAGTTGTGAACTTAAACACTGAAGCTTTCTTT.

The V call is TRBV18, the J call TRBJ1-1; 8 bases agree with TRBD1. J gave up 4 bases and V 1 base, and 11 bases lay outside the gene matches. The CDR3 loop spans 17 amino acids. Germline assignment: CDR1 KGHSH and CDR2 LQKENI. This chain's CDR3 is CASSPQEGLTGGTEAFF. In DNA, the CDR3 is TGTGCCAGCTCACCACAAGAGGGCTTAACAGGGGGCACTGAAGCTTTCTTT.

This clone was found a few times. V usage is TRBV13 and J usage is TRBJ2-1; the match to TRBD2 covers 10 bases. Germline assignment: CDR1 PRHDT and CDR2 FYEKMQ (reference sequence). The CDR3 loop spans 20 amino acids. V lost 2 bases, J lost 0 bases, and 13 bases stayed unmatched. Here the CDR3 reads CASSLYKRLAGLSSYNEQFF. The CDR3 DNA reads as TGTGCCAGCAGCTTATATAAAAGACTAGCGGGTTTAAGCTCCTACAATGAGCAGTTCTTC.

CDR3 loop: CASSLVASGSYNEQFF. The CDR3 DNA is TGCGCCAGCAGCTTGGTGGCTAGCGGCTCCTACAATGAGCAGTTCTTC. The chain carries TRBV5-1 and TRBJ2-1; 7 bases line up with TRBD2. CDR3 length: 16 amino acids. The V gene's germline CDR1 is SGHRS and CDR2 YFSETQ. The junction had 3 bases not matched to a gene; V was cut back by 0 bases and J by 0 bases.

There are a few counts of this clone. V usage is TRBV19 and J usage is TRBJ1-6; 7 positions match TRBD1. J lost 9 bases, V lost 0 bases, and 8 bases had no gene match. The V gene's germline CDR1 is LNHDA and CDR2 SQIVND (reference sequence). CDR3 length equals 16 residues. CDR3 coding DNA: TGTGCCAGTAGTATAGAGGGGGGACAGACTTCTTCACCCCTCCACTTT. Protein: CASSIEGGQTSSPLHF.

This chain connects TRBV7-2 to TRBJ1-2, with TRBD1 matching over 7 bases. Unmatched junction bases numbered 3, after V lost 1 base and J lost 7 bases. Germline V lookup: CDR1 SGHTA, CDR2 FQGNSA. The CDR3 covers 13 residues. The chain's CDR3 is CASSLEQGSGYTF. The CDR3 nucleotides are TGTGCCAGCAGCTTAGAACAGGGGAGTGGCTACACCTTC.